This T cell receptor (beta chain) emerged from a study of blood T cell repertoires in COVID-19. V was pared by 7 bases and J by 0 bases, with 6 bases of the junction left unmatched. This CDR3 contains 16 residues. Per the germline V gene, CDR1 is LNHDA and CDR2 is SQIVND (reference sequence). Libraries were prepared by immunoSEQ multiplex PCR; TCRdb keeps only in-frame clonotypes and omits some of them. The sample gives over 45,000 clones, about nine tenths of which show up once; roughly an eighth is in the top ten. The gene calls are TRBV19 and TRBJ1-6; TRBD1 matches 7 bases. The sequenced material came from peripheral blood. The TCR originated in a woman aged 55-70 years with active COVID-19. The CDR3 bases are TGTGCCAGTAAGCCGGACAGGAGCTCCTATAATTCACCCCTCCACTTT. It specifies CASKPDRSSYNSPLHF. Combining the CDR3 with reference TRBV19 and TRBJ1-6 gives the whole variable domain DGGITQSPKYLFRKEGQNVTLSCEQNLNHDAMYWYRQDPGQGLRLIYYSQIVNDFQKGDIAEGYSVSREKKESFPLTVTSAQKNPTAFYLCASKPDRSSYNSPLHFGNGTRLTVT.